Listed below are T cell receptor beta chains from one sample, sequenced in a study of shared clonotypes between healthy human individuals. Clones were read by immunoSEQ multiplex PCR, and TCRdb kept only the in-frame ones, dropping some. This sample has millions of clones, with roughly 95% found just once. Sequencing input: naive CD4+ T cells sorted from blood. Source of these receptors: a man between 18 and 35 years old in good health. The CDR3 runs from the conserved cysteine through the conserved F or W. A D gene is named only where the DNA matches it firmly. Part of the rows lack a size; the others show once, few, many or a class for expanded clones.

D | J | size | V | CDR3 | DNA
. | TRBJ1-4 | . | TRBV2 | CASTNGQHNEKLFF | TGTGCCAGCACTAACGGACAACATAATGAAAAACTGTTTTTT
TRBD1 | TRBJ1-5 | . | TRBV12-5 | CASGRTEARGLDQPQHF | TGTGCTAGTGGTCGGACGGAGGCGAGGGGGCTCGATCAGCCCCAGCATTTT
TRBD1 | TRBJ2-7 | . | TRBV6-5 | CASSQTGTGGEQYF | TGTGCCAGCAGCCAAACCGGGACAGGGGGCGAGCAGTACTTC
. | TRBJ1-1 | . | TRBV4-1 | CASSHALITGSNTEAFF | TGCGCCAGCAGCCATGCCTTAATTACAGGGAGTAACACTGAAGCTTTCTTT
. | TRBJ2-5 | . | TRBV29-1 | CSVEGRLVGETQYF | TGCAGCGTTGAAGGGAGACTGGTGGGAGAGACCCAGTACTTC
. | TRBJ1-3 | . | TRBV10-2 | CATSPGPGNTIYF | TGCGCCACCTCCCCGGGTCCTGGAAACACCATATATTTT
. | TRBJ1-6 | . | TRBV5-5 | CASSLGSSYNSPLHF | TGTGCCAGCAGCCTGGGGAGCTCCTATAATTCACCCCTCCACTTT
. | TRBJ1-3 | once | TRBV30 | CAWTGGNTIYF | TGTGCCTGGACCGGAGGAAACACCATATATTTT
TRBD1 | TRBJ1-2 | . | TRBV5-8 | CASSVLQGIGPF | TGTGCCAGCAGCGTCCTACAGGGGATAGGGCCCTTC
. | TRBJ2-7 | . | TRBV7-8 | CASSLTVGQSYEQYF | TGTGCCAGCAGCCTGACCGTCGGACAGTCCTACGAGCAGTACTTC
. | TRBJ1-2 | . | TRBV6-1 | CASAPSLRNGYTF | TGTGCCAGCGCTCCCAGCTTGAGGAATGGCTACACCTTC
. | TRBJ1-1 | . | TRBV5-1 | CASSRDTGHTEAFF | TGCGCCAGCAGCCGGGATACAGGGCACACTGAAGCTTTCTTT
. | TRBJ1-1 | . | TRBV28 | CASAVLRGVNTEAFF | TGTGCCAGCGCTGTCTTGAGGGGGGTGAACACTGAAGCTTTCTTT
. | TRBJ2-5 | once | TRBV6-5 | CASSYSPGKETQYF | TGTGCCAGCAGTTACTCGCCTGGGAAAGAGACCCAGTACTTC
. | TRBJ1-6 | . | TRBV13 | CASSLSGTHNSPLHF | TGTGCCAGCAGCTTGTCCGGAACTCATAATTCACCCCTCCACTTT
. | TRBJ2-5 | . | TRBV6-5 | CASRSSGAIRETQYF | TGTGCCAGCCGATCATCCGGGGCTATTAGGGAGACCCAGTACTTC
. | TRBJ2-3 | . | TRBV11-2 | CASSLGTTSTDTQYF | TGTGCCAGCAGCTTAGGGACTACTAGCACAGATACGCAGTATTTT
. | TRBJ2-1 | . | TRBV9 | CASSPRTHNEQFF | TGTGCCAGCAGCCCGCGGACCCACAATGAGCAGTTCTTC
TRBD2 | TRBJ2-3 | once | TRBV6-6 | CASSYQREADTQYF | TGTGCCAGCAGTTACCAGCGGGAAGCGGATACGCAGTATTTT
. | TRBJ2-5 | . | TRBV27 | CASSFSILGETQYF | TGTGCCAGCAGTTTCTCCATCCTGGGAGAGACCCAGTACTTC
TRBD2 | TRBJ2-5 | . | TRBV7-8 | CASSSRPGLAGFGETQYF | TGTGCCAGCAGCTCGCGACCGGGACTAGCGGGGTTCGGGGAGACCCAGTACTTC
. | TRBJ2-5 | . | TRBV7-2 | CASSLFKGGGETQYF | TGTGCCAGCAGCTTATTTAAGGGGGGCGGGGAGACCCAGTACTTC
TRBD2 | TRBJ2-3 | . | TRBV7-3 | CASSYRPPGTSGDYTQYF | TGTGCCAGCAGCTACAGGCCCCCCGGGACTAGCGGGGATTATACGCAGTATTTT
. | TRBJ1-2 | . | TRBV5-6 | CASSASGGYTF | TGTGCCAGCAGCGCCTCGGGCGGCTACACCTTC
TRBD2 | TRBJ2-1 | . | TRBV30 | CAWTRTSGNNEQFF | TGTGCCTGGACCCGGACTAGCGGAAACAATGAGCAGTTCTTC
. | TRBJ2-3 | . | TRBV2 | CASSVGGSTDTQYF | TGTGCCAGCAGTGTAGGGGGGTCCACAGATACGCAGTATTTT
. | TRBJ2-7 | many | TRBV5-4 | CASSKRDGAYEQYF | TGTGCCAGCAGCAAAAGGGACGGAGCCTACGAGCAGTACTTC
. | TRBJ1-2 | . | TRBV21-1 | CASARGGYTF | TGTGCCAGCGCAAGAGGTGGCTACACCTTC
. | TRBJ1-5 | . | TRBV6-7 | CASSPRTGIGNQPQHF | TGTGCCAGCAGTCCAAGAACAGGGATCGGCAATCAGCCCCAGCATTTT
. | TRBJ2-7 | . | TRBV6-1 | CASTQGFRYEQYF | TGTGCCAGCACCCAGGGGTTCCGCTACGAGCAGTACTTC
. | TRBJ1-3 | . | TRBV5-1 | CASSPTGGSGNTIYF | TGCGCCAGCAGCCCCACCGGGGGGTCTGGAAACACCATATATTTT